This T cell receptor beta chain derives from a study of PD-1 blockade in classical Hodgkin lymphoma. The overall study: Patients were administered nivolumab (3 mg/kg intravenously) every 2 weeks.

This table comes from immunoSEQ multiplex PCR, and its TCRdb copy is limited to in-frame clones, with some not included. The data show over 20,000 clones, over 70% seen once. Relapse was seen in all patients after autologous stem cell transplantation, and brentuximab vedotin exposure was variable. General study points: Complete responders entered with baseline diversity on par with newly diagnosed patients, the results showed. After ASCT, patients who started nivolumab under 1 year later were excluded. Undefined causes, possibly disease activity or prior therapy, underlie the repertoire differences.

The CDR3 extends over 17 amino acids. V shed 1 base, J shed 1 base, and the junction held 4 bases outside the gene matches. Germline V CDR1 and CDR2: SGHVS, FQNEAQ. Regarding this clone: Its specificity is not known.

The V call is TRBV7-8, the J call TRBJ2-3; 11 bases map to TRBD2. The sample was peripheral blood mononuclear cells (PBMCs), taken before the second cycle of nivolumab. The receptor's source is a human donor with classical Hodgkin lymphoma. This chain's CDR3 is CASSLGLAGMGTDTQYF. DNA for the CDR3: TGTGCCAGCAGCTTAGGACTAGCGGGAATGGGCACAGATACGCAGTATTTT.